The 25 T cell receptor beta chains in this list originate from one sample, sequenced in a study of read filtering for tumor transcriptome and immune sequencing. Molecular barcoded adaptors covering alpha/delta and beta/gamma chains were used on roughly 400 ng RNA. In TCRdb, the reads were re-called with MiXCR into one record per CDR3 protein. Altogether approximately 140,000 distinct CDR3 sequences are present, about 13% being singletons, with the ten largest covering 8.4%. The sequencing sample was made of a population of CD138-negative cells sorted from bone marrow. The receptors originated from a donor at least 40 years old with multiple myeloma.

This clonotype was counted at least ten times. This sequence joins TRBV10-3 and TRBJ2-3; D is uncertain. Trimming left V 6 bases short and J 2 bases short, with 3 bases between. The CDR3 has 11 amino acids. Germline V CDR1 and CDR2: ENHRY, SYGVKD. In DNA form, the CDR3 reads TGTGCCATCAGAGACACAGATACGCAGTATTTT. It translates to CAIRDTDTQYF.

Ten or more counts support this clonotype. V and J are TRBV12-3 or TRBV12-4 and TRBJ2-5, with D unresolved. This CDR3 region has 12 residues. Trimming shortened V by 8 bases and J by 0 bases, and 7 bases separated the two germline ends. CDR3 in amino acids: CASGMDQETQYF. CDR3 nucleotides: TGTGCCAGCGGAATGGACCAAGAGACCCAGTACTTC.

Many counts were recorded for this clonotype. This chain uses TRBV20-1 with TRBJ2-7; TRBD2 matches 11 bases. The ends lost 1 base at V and 5 bases at J; junction bases unmatched: 19. CDR3 length equals 19 residues. Germline V gene sequence: CDR1 DFQATT, CDR2 SNEGSKA (reference sequence). CDR3 residues: CSARAKSTSGRGFPDEQYF. As DNA, the CDR3 is TGCAGTGCTAGAGCAAAGTCTACTAGCGGGAGAGGGTTTCCTGACGAGCAGTACTTC.

This clonotype has just one count. This likely traces to a read error, being one base from a far larger clone. V gene TRBV4-3 combines with J gene TRBJ2-1; D remains unclear. CDR3 length: 14 amino acids. Germline assignment: CDR1 LGHNA and CDR2 YSLEER. The CDR3 protein is CASSQDWYYTEQLF. CDR3 DNA sequence: TGCGCCAGCAGCCAAGATTGGTACTACACTGAGCAGCTCTTC.

This clonotype was found many times. This rearrangement joins TRBV14 to TRBJ1-1; D is possibly TRBD1 (6 bases). CDR1 is SGHDN, CDR2 FVKESK, per germline. The ends were cut back, 0 bases at V and 5 bases at J, with 13 bases in the middle. CDR3 length: 15 amino acids. The CDR3 spells CASSQDAAGVTEAFF. The CDR3 coding sequence is TGTGCCAGCAGCCAAGACGCGGCAGGGGTGACTGAAGCTTTCTTT.

In its sample, this clonotype was seen many times. The chain links TRBV11-2 to TRBJ2-1; weak D call: TRBD2 (5 bases). The V gene lost 1 base and the J gene lost 0 bases, with 7 bases spanning the gap. Looked up from germline, CDR1 is SGHAT and CDR2 is FQNNGV. CDR3 length equals 15 residues. CDR3 in amino acids: CASSLVDSSYNEQFF. CDR3 nucleotide sequence: TGTGCCAGCAGCTTAGTGGACTCCTCCTACAATGAGCAGTTCTTC.

In this sample, this clonotype turned up many times. The J gene is TRBJ1-1, the V gene TRBV27; D ambiguous. The CDR3 has 13 residues. Germline values: CDR1 MNHEY, CDR2 SMNVEV (reference sequence). The V end was cut by 2 bases, the J end by 4 bases, with 8 bases between. CDR3 loop: CASSLPGGTEAFF. The DNA for the CDR3 is TGTGCCAGCAGTTTACCGGGAGGCACTGAAGCTTTCTTT.

This clonotype was recorded at least ten times. The genes are TRBV20-1 and TRBJ1-2; D gene uncertain. Trimming removed 0 bases at V and 5 bases at J, with 19 bases between. Germline CDR1 DFQATT, CDR2 SNEGSKA (reference sequence). The length of the CDR3 is 16 residues. The CDR3 sequence: CSAREDPRGILYGYTF. Here the CDR3 DNA reads TGCAGTGCTAGAGAGGACCCCCGAGGAATCCTTTATGGCTACACCTTC.

This clonotype occurred many times. J is TRBJ2-1 and V is TRBV10-3; the match to TRBD2 covers 13 bases. The CDR3 is 18 amino acids. V lost 0 bases and J lost 3; bases outside the gene matches: 5. Germline CDR1 is ENHRY and CDR2 is SYGVKD. In nucleotides, the CDR3 is TGTGCCATCAGTGAGTCGCCCGGACTAGCGGGAGTCTACAATGAGCAGTTCTTC. Its translation is CAISESPGLAGVYNEQFF.

There are many counts of this clonotype. The chain couples TRBV7-3 to TRBJ2-1; 7 bases match TRBD2. The junction had 12 bases not matched to a gene; V was cut back by 5 bases and J by 2 bases. There are 17 residues in the CDR3. Looked up from germline, CDR1 is SGHTA and CDR2 is FQGTGA. The CDR3 coding sequence is TGTGCCAGCAGCCCAAGAGGGAGCGGGGCAACCTACAATGAGCAGTTCTTC. Its translation is CASSPRGSGATYNEQFF.

In the case of this clonotype: A read error may explain this, as a much larger clone is one base away. V gene TRBV7-9 combines with J gene TRBJ2-7, with D perhaps matching TRBD2 (5 bases). The CDR3 spans 13 residues. The germline CDR1 and CDR2 sequences are SEHNR and FQNEAQ (reference sequence). The CDR3 sequence is CASRGDPAYGQYF. The CDR3, as DNA: TGTGCCAGCAGGGGAGACCCGGCCTACGGGCAGTACTTC.

This clonotype was seen many times. The V gene is TRBV12-3 or TRBV12-4, the J gene TRBJ2-7; 11 positions agree with TRBD2. The CDR3 runs to 12 residues. V was pared by 6 bases and J by 13 bases, with 8 bases of the junction left unmatched. CDR3 nucleotide sequence: TGTGCCAGCAGGCCAACTAGCGGGAGTAAATACTTC. Protein product: CASRPTSGSKYF.

This clonotype turned up a few times. With a much larger clone just one base away, this may be a read error. The genes are TRBV19 and TRBJ2-1; maybe TRBD1 (6 bases). This CDR3 region has 15 residues. In germline, CDR1 is LNHDA, CDR2 SQIVND (reference sequence). DNA of the CDR3: TGTGCCAGTAGTCCCAGGGGTAGTCGCTACAATGAGCAGTCCTTC. Residues: CASSPRGSRYNEQSF. Combining the CDR3 with reference TRBV19 and TRBJ2-1 gives the whole variable domain DGGITQSPKYLFRKEGQNVTLSCEQNLNHDAMYWYRQDPGQGLRLIYYSQIVNDFQKGDIAEGYSVSREKKESFPLTVTSAQKNPTAFYLCASSPRGSRYNEQSFGPGTRLTVL.

On this clonotype: Being one base from a much bigger clone, this may be a read error. The chain is built from TRBV12-3 or TRBV12-4 and TRBJ1-6; TRBD1 agrees at 7 bases. This CDR3 contains 15 residues. The CDR3 coding sequence is TGTGCCAGCAGTTTACAGGGGGGAGGTAATTCACCCCTCCATTTT. Protein: CASSLQGGGNSPLHF.

The chain employs TRBV29-1 and TRBJ2-5, with D hard to call. The CDR3 has 14 residues. Germline V lookup: CDR1 SQVTM, CDR2 ANQGSEA. The V end lost 0 bases, the J end lost 9 bases, and 17 bases lay between the germline ends. CDR3 residues: CSVEDLAEGLAQYF. The CDR3 DNA sequence: TGCAGCGTTGAAGATCTGGCGGAAGGATTGGCCCAGTACTTC.

The chain carries TRBV7-2 and TRBJ1-2; the D is unclear. The V end was cut by 5 bases, the J end by 2 bases, with 12 bases between. CDR3 length: 14 amino acids. Germline V gene sequence: CDR1 SGHTA, CDR2 FQGNSA. CDR3 sequence reads: CASSPPPRNYGYTF. CDR3 bases: TGTGCCAGCAGCCCGCCCCCCCGGAACTATGGCTACACCTTC.

The J gene is TRBJ2-1, the V gene TRBV25-1; no reliable D call. V lost 2 bases to trimming and J lost 8 bases, with 10 bases between them. The CDR3 covers 13 residues. Germline V gene lookup returns CDR1 MGHDK and CDR2 SYGVNS. CDR3 residues: CASSEPARYEQFF. The CDR3 region has the DNA TGTGCCAGCAGTGAACCGGCCCGGTATGAGCAGTTCTTC.

This chain connects TRBV10-3 to TRBJ2-7; 7 bases fit TRBD2. Germline CDR1 is ENHRY and CDR2 is SYGVKD. The V and J ends lost 6 bases and 0 bases, in that order; junction bases with no gene match: 5. This CDR3 spans 14 amino acids. The CDR3 region is CAIRSAGDSYEQYF. CDR3 nucleotides: TGTGCCATCAGATCGGCGGGGGACTCCTACGAGCAGTACTTC.

This clonotype has just one count. A far larger clone is a single base away, which makes a read error likely. This chain links TRBV5-1 with TRBJ2-7, with D possibly being TRBD1 or TRBD2 (6 bases each). The CDR3 consists of 11 residues. Trimming stripped 9 bases from V and 4 bases from J, with 11 bases between. The germline V gene has CDR1 SGHRS and CDR2 YFSETQ. For the CDR3, the DNA is TGCGCCAACAGGGAGGCTTACGAGCAGTACTTC. Amino acids: CANREAYEQYF.

This clonotype was seen at least ten times. The chain couples TRBV5-5 to TRBJ2-1; no clear D. The length of the CDR3 is 15 residues. V was clipped by 1 base and J by 5 bases, with 13 bases between them. Germline loops: CDR1 SGHKS, CDR2 YYEKEE (reference sequence). The CDR3 region is CASSLRSEQNNEQFF. The CDR3 DNA is TGTGCCAGCAGCTTGCGGAGCGAACAAAACAATGAGCAGTTCTTC. Supplemented by reference TRBV5-5 and TRBJ2-1, the full variable domain reads DAGVTQSPTHLIKTRGQQVTLRCSPISGHKSVSWYQQVLGQGPQFIFQYYEKEERGRGNFPDRFSARQFPNYSSELNVNALLLGDSALYLCASSLRSEQNNEQFFGPGTRLTVL.

This clonotype was found once. One base away lies a much larger clone, so this may be a sequencing read error. The V and J genes are TRBV2 and TRBJ2-7; D gene ambiguous. The CDR3 totals 12 residues. Trimming cost V 8 bases and J 2 bases, with 10 bases left between them. Per the germline V gene, CDR1 is SNHLY and CDR2 is FYNNEI. The CDR3 protein is CASYLAPYEQYF. CDR3 coding DNA: TGTGCCAGCTATTTAGCCCCCTACGAGCAGTACTTC.

This clonotype was seen ten or more times. Mismatch with germline at one junction end may stem from a read error. J is TRBJ1-2 and V is TRBV3-1; D remains ambiguous. Germline V CDR1 and CDR2: LGHDT, YNNKEL (reference sequence). This CDR3 contains 15 residues. The CDR3, as DNA: TGTGCCAGCAGTCAAGGAGAGGAGACCCCCTGGGCCTACACCTTC. This gives the protein CASSQGEETPWAYTF.

This clonotype was seen repeatedly, ten times or more. The J gene is TRBJ2-7, the V gene TRBV20-1, with D possibly being TRBD1 (6 bases). V was cut by 6 bases and J by 0 bases, with 12 bases left in between. The CDR3 is made up of 13 amino acids. Germline values: CDR1 DFQATT, CDR2 SNEGSKA (reference sequence). This CDR3 is CSALTGSSYEQYF. The CDR3 DNA reads as TGCAGTGCGCTGACAGGAAGCTCCTACGAGCAGTACTTC.

This clonotype was detected ten times or more. This chain uses TRBV3-1 with TRBJ1-5; D not resolved. Trimming pared 0 bases from V and 7 bases from J, leaving 7 bases between. The CDR3 is made up of 13 amino acids. Germline CDR1 is LGHDT and CDR2 is YNNKEL (reference sequence). DNA of the CDR3: TGTGCCAGCAGCCAAGAGGGAAGGCAGCCCCAGCATTTT. It yields the protein CASSQEGRQPQHF.

This clonotype was detected a few times. This chain links TRBV10-3 with TRBJ2-7; D is unresolved. The germline V gene has CDR1 ENHRY and CDR2 SYGVKD. This CDR3 has 15 amino acids. Between the trimmed V and J ends, which lost 0 bases and 9 bases, there was a span of 18 bases. CDR3: CAISESIAVGSGQYF. The DNA for the CDR3 is TGTGCCATCAGTGAGTCAATTGCAGTGGGATCGGGGCAGTACTTC.